This T cell receptor (beta chain) is from a study of blood T cells in healthy people across ages. Overall study results and limits: Across samples, TCR beta diversity tracked strongly with naive T cell percentage. The diversity estimates, figures obtained from one million T cells, were considered underestimates. Higher diversity, along with more naive CD4+ cells, distinguished long-lived donors from aged donors. PBMC samples, being unsorted, prevented any conclusive comparison of naive and antigen-experienced cells.

This CDR3 is 15 amino acids long. Germline lookup yields CDR1 SGHTA and CDR2 FQGNSA. As concerns this clonotype: Its antigen remains unknown.

Sample-barcoded 5' priming and a J-beta primer mix drove a second PCR of about 7 to 12 cycles. MiXCR was run by TCRdb on the 5' RACE reads, yielding one entry per CDR3 protein. This table holds around 620,000 distinct CDR3 sequences, roughly 29% found once. This clonotype originated in a woman between 70 and 85 years old in good health. Sequenced input: blood. V is TRBV7-2 and J is TRBJ2-1, with 7 positions matching TRBD1. Gene TRBJ2-5 matches the end of the DNA better, so the J call may be wrong. DNA of the CDR3: TGTGCCAGCAGCCCTCCCCAGGGGGTCGGGGAGACCCAGTACTTC. Translation: CASSPPQGVGETQYF.